These 14 T cell receptor beta chains were sequenced from one sample in a study of T cell repertoires in cytomegalovirus infection. These receptors have no identified antigens. TCRdb recomputed calls from the reads with MiXCR, one row per CDR3 protein. Of approximately 1,000,000 distinct CDR3 sequences detected, 31% appear once; the ten largest clones hold over 11%. The sequencing used cultured CD8+ T cells from PBMCs, collected from culture after CMV antigen stimulation. The source is a human donor in good health (CMV status not recorded). Some clones in this sample may be carry-over from other donors' samples.

The V gene is TRBV4-2, the J gene TRBJ2-5; D ambiguous. Germline CDR1 is LGHNA and CDR2 is YNFKEQ. V was shortened by 1 base and J by 5 bases, with 23 bases between the two germline ends. The CDR3 is 18 amino acids. The CDR3 loop reads CASSQGLLLQDVGETQYF. DNA for the CDR3: TGTGCCAGCAGCCAAGGGCTTCTTCTTCAGGACGTCGGGGAGACCCAGTACTTC.

This clonotype was counted a few times. The chain couples TRBV7-4 to TRBJ2-2, with 7 bases lining up with TRBD1. After removal of 2 bases from V and 6 bases from J, the junction contained 12 bases not matched to a gene. The CDR3 totals 17 residues. Germline CDR1 SGHVT, CDR2 SQSDAQ. DNA of the CDR3: TGTGCCAGCAGCTTACCTTCAGGGGGAGAGAGGGCCGGGGAGCTGTTTTTT. It codes for CASSLPSGGERAGELFF.

This clonotype was seen many times. The gene calls are TRBV7-9 and TRBJ2-3; 10 positions agree with TRBD2. The CDR3 contains 16 residues. J gave up 1 base and V 1 base, and 2 bases lay outside the gene matches. CDR1 and CDR2 from the germline V gene are SEHNR and FQNEAQ (reference sequence). CDR3 residues: CASSLGLAGGTDTQYF. In DNA, the CDR3 is TGTGCCAGCAGCTTAGGGCTAGCGGGGGGCACAGATACGCAGTATTTT.

This clonotype has only a few counts. The junction departs from germline at one end; a sequencing error may be responsible. J is TRBJ2-2 and V is TRBV7-7, with TRBD2 matching 11 bases. The CDR3 runs 15 residues. The germline CDR1 and CDR2 sequences are SSHAT and FNYEAQ (reference sequence). The CDR3 reads CASSPTSGGSGELFF. The CDR3 nucleotides are TGTGCTAGCAGCCCCACTAGCGGGGGATCCGGGGAGCTGTTTTTT.

Many counts were recorded for this clonotype. The rearrangement links TRBV7-2 to TRBJ2-7; no firm D call. The V end lost 3 bases, the J end lost 3 bases, and 9 bases lay between the germline ends. The length of the CDR3 is 13 residues. In germline, CDR1 is SGHTA, CDR2 FQGNSA. CDR3 protein: CASSFTEYYEQYF. The CDR3 nucleotides are TGTGCCAGCAGCTTCACAGAGTACTACGAGCAGTACTTC.

The chain uses TRBV12-3 or TRBV12-4 and TRBJ2-7; D uncertain. The CDR3 contains 14 residues. Trimming removed 1 base at V and 0 bases at J, with 7 bases between. CDR3 region: CASSLGAYSYEQYF. The CDR3, as DNA: TGTGCCAGCAGTTTAGGCGCCTACTCCTACGAGCAGTACTTC.

The chain couples TRBV24-1 to TRBJ2-1; 7 nucleotides line up with TRBD2. V gave up 3 bases and J gave up 7 bases; unmatched junction bases: 8. The CDR3 loop spans 15 amino acids. Germline loops: CDR1 KGHDR, CDR2 SFDVKD. The CDR3 DNA is TGTGCCACCAGTGATCCTAAGGGACTAAGGAATGAGCAGTTCTTC. This gives the protein CATSDPKGLRNEQFF.

The rearrangement uses TRBV15 and TRBJ1-5; D ambiguous. V lost 5 bases and J lost 7, with 9 bases in between. This CDR3 comprises 12 residues. Looked up from germline, CDR1 is LNHNV and CDR2 is YYDKDF (reference sequence). CDR3 residues: CATSFPKQPQHF. The CDR3 nucleotides are TGTGCCACCAGCTTCCCTAAGCAGCCCCAGCATTTT. Complete variable domain (other parts from reference TRBV15 and TRBJ1-5): DAMVIQNPRYQVTQFGKPVTLSCSQTLNHNVMYWYQQKSSQAPKLLFHYYDKDFNNEADTPDNFQSRRPNTSFCFLDIRSPGLGDTAMYLCATSFPKQPQHFGDGTRLSIL.

The sample holds a few counts of this clonotype. The genes are TRBV5-6 and TRBJ2-2; D unresolved. Germline CDR1 reads SGHDT; CDR2 reads YYEEEE. With 4 bases removed from V and 2 bases from J, the gap between germline ends came to 18 bases. This CDR3 has 17 residues. CDR3: CASSISPPKPNTGELFF. The CDR3 nucleotides read TGTGCCAGCAGCATTTCCCCGCCAAAACCAAACACCGGGGAGCTGTTTTTT. Full variable domain (outside the CDR3, taken from reference TRBV5-6 and TRBJ2-2): DAGVTQSPTHLIKTRGQQVTLRCSPKSGHDTVSWYQQALGQGPQFIFQYYEEEERQRGNFPDRFSGHQFPNYSSELNVNALLLGDSALYLCASSISPPKPNTGELFFGEGSRLTVL.

This clonotype was counted only a few times. The J gene is TRBJ2-7, the V gene TRBV10-3; 7 bases align to TRBD1. The V gene end was trimmed by 5 bases and the J gene end by 1 base; junction bases not matched to a gene: 14. The CDR3 runs 17 residues. Germline CDR1 and CDR2: ENHRY and SYGVKD. The CDR3 here is CAISRLTGTATSYEQYF. Written as DNA, the CDR3 is TGTGCCATCAGTCGACTCACCGGGACAGCTACTTCCTACGAGCAGTACTTC.

The J gene is TRBJ1-6, the V gene TRBV12-3 or TRBV12-4; TRBD1 is a possible D gene (6 bases). Trimming pared 7 bases from V and 8 bases from J, leaving 33 bases between. The CDR3 extends over 20 amino acids. CDR3 sequence reads: CASNSHGGTVGGRGYSPLHF. The DNA of the CDR3 is TGTGCCAGCAATTCGCACGGCGGCACGGTGGGCGGCAGGGGTTATTCACCCCTCCACTTT.

This clonotype was seen a handful of times. The chain has TRBV10-3 and TRBJ2-7; possibly TRBD1 for D (6 bases). CDR3 size: 12 residues. Per germline, CDR1 ENHRY and CDR2 SYGVKD. The V gene lost 10 bases and the J gene lost 6 bases, with 16 bases spanning the gap. CDR3 DNA: TGTGCCACCTCTGGGCGCAGGGGCGAGCAGTACGTC. It is translated as CATSGRRGEQYV.

This clonotype was seen more than once but under ten times. V gene TRBV15 combines with J gene TRBJ2-5; the D call may be TRBD1 or TRBD2 (7 bases each). The germline CDR1 and CDR2 sequences are LNHNV and YYDKDF (reference sequence). CDR3 length: 12 amino acids. The V end lost 9 bases, the J end lost 2 bases, and 10 bases lay between the germline ends. CDR3 nucleotide sequence: TGTGCCACAGCGGGACAGCAAGAGACCCAGTACTTC. It is translated as CATAGQQETQYF.

This clonotype was detected only a few times. V and J are TRBV28 and TRBJ2-3; 9 bases line up with TRBD2. Germline V gene lookup returns CDR1 MDHEN and CDR2 SYDVKM. This CDR3 region has 15 residues. The V segment lost 1 base and the J segment 3 bases; nucleotides outside the gene matches: 2. In nucleotides, the CDR3 is TGTGCCAGCAGTTTATCGCGGGGGGGGACAGATACGCAGTATTTT. Amino acid sequence: CASSLSRGGTDTQYF.